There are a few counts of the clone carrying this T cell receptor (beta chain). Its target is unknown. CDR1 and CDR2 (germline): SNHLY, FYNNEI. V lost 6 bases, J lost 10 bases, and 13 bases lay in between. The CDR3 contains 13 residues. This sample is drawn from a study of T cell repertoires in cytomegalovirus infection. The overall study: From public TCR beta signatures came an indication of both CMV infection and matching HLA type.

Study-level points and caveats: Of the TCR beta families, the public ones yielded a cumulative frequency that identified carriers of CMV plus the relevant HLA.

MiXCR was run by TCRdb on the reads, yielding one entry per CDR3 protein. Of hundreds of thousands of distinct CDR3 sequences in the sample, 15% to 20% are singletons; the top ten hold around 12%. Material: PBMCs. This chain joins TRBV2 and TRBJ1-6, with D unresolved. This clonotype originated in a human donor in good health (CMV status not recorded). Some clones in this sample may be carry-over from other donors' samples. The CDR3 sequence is CASRAFASSPLHF. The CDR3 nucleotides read TGTGCCAGCAGGGCCTTTGCGTCGTCACCCCTCCACTTT.